This T cell receptor beta chain came from a study of CD4 T cells in relation to SARS-CoV-2 and coronaviruses. Method: immunoSEQ multiplex PCR; TCRdb's copy keeps in-frame clones and lacks some. The sample includes about 56,000 clones, around 90% of them seen just once. The length of the CDR3 is 16 residues. After removal of 4 bases from V and 1 base from J, the junction contained 10 bases not matched to a gene. Germline CDR1 and CDR2: SGDLS and YYNGEE. This TCR was sampled from an adult with COVID-19. Sequencing was performed on naive CD4+ T cells from PBMCs. Subset indicated: naive CD4+ T cells isolated by negative enrichment. The chain recombines TRBV9 with TRBJ1-1; TRBD1 agrees at 7 bases. CDR3: CASSLRGDSANTEAFF. The CDR3 DNA reads as TGTGCCAGCAGCCTCAGGGGGGACAGCGCGAACACTGAAGCTTTCTTT.